What follows is one T cell receptor beta chain and its context. What it binds is unknown. Unique molecular identifiers were carried by the TCR beta cDNA libraries. TCRdb recomputed calls from the PCR reads with MiXCR, one row per CDR3 protein. The sample holds 400,000 to 500,000 distinct CDR3 sequences, more than 30% seen once. The data derive from a study of post-analysis software for immune sequencing data. Study outcomes and limitations: Among several TRBV segments more frequent in patients than controls were TRBV5-6, TRBV5-1 and TRBV20-1. Under the F measure, samples that were prepared in one batch clustered strongly together. Controls significantly exceeded multiple sclerosis patients in normalized Chao1 diversity.

Germline V lookup: CDR1 ENHRY, CDR2 SYGVKD. Trimming stripped 4 bases from V and 4 bases from J, with 10 bases between. The CDR3 loop spans 13 amino acids. J is TRBJ1-1 and V is TRBV10-3; D remains unclear. The sequence came from a girl between 2 and 10 years old with multiple sclerosis. The sequenced material came from blood. CDR3 amino acids: CAISVWSGTEAFF. The CDR3 region has the DNA TGTGCCATCAGTGTTTGGTCCGGCACTGAAGCTTTCTTT.